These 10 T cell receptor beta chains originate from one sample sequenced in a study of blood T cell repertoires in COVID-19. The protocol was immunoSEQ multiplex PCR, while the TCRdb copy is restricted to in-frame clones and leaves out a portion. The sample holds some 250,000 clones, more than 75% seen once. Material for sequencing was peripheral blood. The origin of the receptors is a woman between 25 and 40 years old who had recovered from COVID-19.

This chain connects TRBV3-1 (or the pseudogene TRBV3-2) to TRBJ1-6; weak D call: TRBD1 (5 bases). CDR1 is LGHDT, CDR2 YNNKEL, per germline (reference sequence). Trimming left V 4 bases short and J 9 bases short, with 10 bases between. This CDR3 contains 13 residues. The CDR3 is CASSLPGVSPLHF. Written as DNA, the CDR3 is TGTGCCAGCAGCCTCCCGGGGGTTTCACCCCTCCACTTT.

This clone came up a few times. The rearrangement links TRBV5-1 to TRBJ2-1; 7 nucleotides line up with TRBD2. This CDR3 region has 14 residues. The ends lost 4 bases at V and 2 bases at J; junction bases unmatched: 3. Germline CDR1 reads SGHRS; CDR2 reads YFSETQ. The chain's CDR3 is CASSGRGAYNEQFF. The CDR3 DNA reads TGCGCCAGCAGCGGCCGGGGGGCCTACAATGAGCAGTTCTTC.

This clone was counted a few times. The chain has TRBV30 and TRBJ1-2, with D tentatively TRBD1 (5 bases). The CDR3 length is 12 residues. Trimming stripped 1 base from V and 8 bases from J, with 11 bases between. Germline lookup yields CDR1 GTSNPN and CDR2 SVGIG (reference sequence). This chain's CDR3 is CAWSGDSLGYTF. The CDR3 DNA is TGTGCCTGGAGTGGAGACAGTTTGGGCTACACCTTC. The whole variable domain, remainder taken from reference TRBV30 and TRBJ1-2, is SQTIHQWPATLVQPVGSPLSLECTVEGTSNPNLYWYRQAAGRGLQLLFYSVGIGQISSEVPQNLSASRPQDRQFILSSKKLLLSDSGFYLCAWSGDSLGYTFGSGTRLTVV.

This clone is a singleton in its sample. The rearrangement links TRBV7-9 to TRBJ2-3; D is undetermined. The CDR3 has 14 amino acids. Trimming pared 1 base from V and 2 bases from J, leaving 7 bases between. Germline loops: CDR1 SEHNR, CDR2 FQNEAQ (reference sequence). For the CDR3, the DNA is TGTGCCAGCAGCTTAGGACACTCCACAGATACGCAGTATTTT. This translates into CASSLGHSTDTQYF.

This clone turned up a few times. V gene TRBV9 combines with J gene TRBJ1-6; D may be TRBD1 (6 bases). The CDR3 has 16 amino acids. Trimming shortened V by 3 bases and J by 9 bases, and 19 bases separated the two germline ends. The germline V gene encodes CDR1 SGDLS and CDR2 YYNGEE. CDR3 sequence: CASSGQNTGPSSPLHF. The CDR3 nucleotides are TGTGCCAGCAGCGGACAAAACACAGGGCCATCTTCACCCCTCCACTTT.

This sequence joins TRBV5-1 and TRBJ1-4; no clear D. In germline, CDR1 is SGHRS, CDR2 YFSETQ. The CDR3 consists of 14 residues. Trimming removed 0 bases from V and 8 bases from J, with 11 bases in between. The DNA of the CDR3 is TGCGCCAGCAGCTTGGGGCAGGTTGGGGAAAAACTGTTTTTT. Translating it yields CASSLGQVGEKLFF.

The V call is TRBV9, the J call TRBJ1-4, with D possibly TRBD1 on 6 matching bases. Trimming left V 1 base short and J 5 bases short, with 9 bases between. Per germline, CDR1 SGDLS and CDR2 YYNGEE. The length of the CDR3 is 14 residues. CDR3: CASSVRGTNEKLFF. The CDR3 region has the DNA TGTGCCAGCAGCGTAAGGGGGACAAATGAAAAACTGTTTTTT.

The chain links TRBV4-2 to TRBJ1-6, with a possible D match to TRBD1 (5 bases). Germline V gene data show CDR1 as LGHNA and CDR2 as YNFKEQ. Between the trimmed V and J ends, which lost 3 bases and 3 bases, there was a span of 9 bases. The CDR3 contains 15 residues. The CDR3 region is CASSQGLVYNSPLHF. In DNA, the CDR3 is TGTGCCAGCAGCCAGGGGCTAGTCTATAATTCACCCCTCCACTTT.

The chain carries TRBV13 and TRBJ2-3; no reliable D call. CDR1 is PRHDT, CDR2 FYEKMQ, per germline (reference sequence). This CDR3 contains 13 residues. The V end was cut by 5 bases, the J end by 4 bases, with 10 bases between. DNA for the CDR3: TGTGCCAGCAGCGGTCGGTCTGCAGATACGCAGTATTTT. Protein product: CASSGRSADTQYF.

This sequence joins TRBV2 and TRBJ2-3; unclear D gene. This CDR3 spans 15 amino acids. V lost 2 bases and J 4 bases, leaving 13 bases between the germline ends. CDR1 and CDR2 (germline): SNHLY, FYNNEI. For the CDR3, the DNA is TGTGCCAGCAGTGAAAGCAGGTCCTGGGCAGATACGCAGTATTTT. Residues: CASSESRSWADTQYF.